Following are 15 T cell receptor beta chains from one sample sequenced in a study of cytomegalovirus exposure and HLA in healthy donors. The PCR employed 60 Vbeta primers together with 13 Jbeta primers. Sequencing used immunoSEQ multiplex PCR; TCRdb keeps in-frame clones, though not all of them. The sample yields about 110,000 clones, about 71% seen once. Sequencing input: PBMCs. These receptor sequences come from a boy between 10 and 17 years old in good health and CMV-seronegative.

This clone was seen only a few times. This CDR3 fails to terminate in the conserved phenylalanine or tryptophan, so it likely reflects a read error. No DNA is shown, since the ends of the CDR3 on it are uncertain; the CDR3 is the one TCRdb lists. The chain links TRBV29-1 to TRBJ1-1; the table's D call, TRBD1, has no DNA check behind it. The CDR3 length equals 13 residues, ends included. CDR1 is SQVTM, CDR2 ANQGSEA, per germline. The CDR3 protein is CSVVRDRNTEALV.

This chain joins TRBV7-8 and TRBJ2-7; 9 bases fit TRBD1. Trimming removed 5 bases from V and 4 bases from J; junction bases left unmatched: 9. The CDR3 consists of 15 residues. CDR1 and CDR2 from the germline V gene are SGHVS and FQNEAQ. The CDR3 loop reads CASSTAGTGSYEQYF. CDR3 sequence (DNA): TGTGCCAGCAGCACAGCCGGGACAGGGAGTTACGAGCAGTACTTC. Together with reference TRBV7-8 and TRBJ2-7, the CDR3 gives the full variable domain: GAGVSQSPRYKVAKRGQDVALRCDPISGHVSLFWYQQALGQGPEFLTYFQNEAQLDKSGLPSDRFFAERPEGSVSTLKIQRTQQEDSAVYLCASSTAGTGSYEQYFGPGTRLTVT.

The CDR3 DNA reads TGTGCCAGCAGTGAAGGTGGTGAGGGGGCCACTGAAGCTTTCTTT. Amino acid sequence: CASSEGGEGATEAFF. The rearrangement uses TRBV6-4 and TRBJ1-1; TRBD1 matches 7 bases. Unmatched junction bases numbered 8, after V lost 3 bases and J lost 4 bases. This CDR3 region has 15 residues. Germline V gene sequence: CDR1 MRHNA, CDR2 SNTAGT.

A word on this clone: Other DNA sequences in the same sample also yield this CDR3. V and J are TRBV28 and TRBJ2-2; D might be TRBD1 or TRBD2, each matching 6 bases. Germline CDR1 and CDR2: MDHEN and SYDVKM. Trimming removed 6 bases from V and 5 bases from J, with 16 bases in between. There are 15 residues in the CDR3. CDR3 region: CASSLQGGGTGELFF. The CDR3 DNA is TGTGCCAGCAGCTTACAGGGAGGCGGAACCGGGGAGCTGTTTTTT.

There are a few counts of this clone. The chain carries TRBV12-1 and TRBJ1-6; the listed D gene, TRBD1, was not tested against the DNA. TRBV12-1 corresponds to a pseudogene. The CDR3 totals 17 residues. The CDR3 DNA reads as TGTGCCAGCAGCCCCCAGGACAGGGATCTTTATAATTCACCCCTCCACTTT. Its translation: CASSPQDRDLYNSPLHF.

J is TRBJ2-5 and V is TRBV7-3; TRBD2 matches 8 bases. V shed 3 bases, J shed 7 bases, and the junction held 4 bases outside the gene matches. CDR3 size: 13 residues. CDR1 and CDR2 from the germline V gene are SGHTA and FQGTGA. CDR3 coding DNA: TGTGCCAGCAGCTTGCGGGAGGAGGGGACCCAGTACTTC. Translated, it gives CASSLREEGTQYF. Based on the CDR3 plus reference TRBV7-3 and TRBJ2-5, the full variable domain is GAGVSQTPSNKVTEKGKYVELRCDPISGHTALYWYRQSLGQGPEFLIYFQGTGAADDSGLPNDRFFAVRPEGSVSTLKIQRTERGDSAVYLCASSLREEGTQYFGPGTRLLVL.

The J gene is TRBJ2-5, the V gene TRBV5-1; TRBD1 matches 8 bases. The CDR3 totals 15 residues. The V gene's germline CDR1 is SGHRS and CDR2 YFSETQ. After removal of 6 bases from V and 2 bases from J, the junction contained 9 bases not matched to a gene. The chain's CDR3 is CASTRSQGDQETQYF. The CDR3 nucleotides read TGCGCCAGCACCCGATCACAGGGGGATCAAGAGACCCAGTACTTC.

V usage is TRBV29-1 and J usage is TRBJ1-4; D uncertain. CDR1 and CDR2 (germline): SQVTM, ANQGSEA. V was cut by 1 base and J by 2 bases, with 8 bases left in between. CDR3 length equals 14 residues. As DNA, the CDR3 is TGCAGCGTTGAAGGGCGGTTGACTAATGAAAAACTGTTTTTT. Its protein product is CSVEGRLTNEKLFF.

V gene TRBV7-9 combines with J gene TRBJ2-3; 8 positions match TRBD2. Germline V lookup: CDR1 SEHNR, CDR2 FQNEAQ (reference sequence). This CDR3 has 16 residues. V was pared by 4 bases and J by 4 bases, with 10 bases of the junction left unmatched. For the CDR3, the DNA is TGTGCCAGCAGCTCCCCGAACGGGGGGGCCGCAGATACGCAGTATTTT. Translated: CASSSPNGGAADTQYF.

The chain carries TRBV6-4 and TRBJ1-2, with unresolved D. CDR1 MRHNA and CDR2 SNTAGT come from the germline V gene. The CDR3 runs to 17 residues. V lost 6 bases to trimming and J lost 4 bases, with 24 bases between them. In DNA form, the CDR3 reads TGTGCCAGCAGACGAACGGACGGACTCCCCGGCGCCTATGGCTACACCTTC. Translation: CASRRTDGLPGAYGYTF.

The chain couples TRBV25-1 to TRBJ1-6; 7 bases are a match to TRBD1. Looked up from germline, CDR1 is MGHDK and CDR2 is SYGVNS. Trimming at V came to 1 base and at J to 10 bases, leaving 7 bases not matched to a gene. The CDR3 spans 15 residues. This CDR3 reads CASSEFEGAVSPLHF. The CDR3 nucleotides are TGTGCCAGCAGTGAATTTGAGGGGGCGGTGTCACCCCTCCACTTT. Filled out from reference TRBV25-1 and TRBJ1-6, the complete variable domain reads EADIYQTPRYLVIGTGKKITLECSQTMGHDKMYWYQQDPGMELHLIHYSYGVNSTEKGDLSSESTVSRIRTEHFPLTLESARPSHTSQYLCASSEFEGAVSPLHFGNGTRLTVT.

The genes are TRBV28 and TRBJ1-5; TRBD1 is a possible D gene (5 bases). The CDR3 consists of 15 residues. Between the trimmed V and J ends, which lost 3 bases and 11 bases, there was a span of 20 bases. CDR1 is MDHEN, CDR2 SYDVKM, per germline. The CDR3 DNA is TGTGCCAGCAGTTTGGGGGGGGAGGGGCTTAGAGCCCAGCATTTT. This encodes CASSLGGEGLRAQHF.

CDR3 nucleotide sequence: TGCGCCAGCAGCTTGATAGGACTAGCGGGGGGGCAAGAGACCCAGTACTTC. Residues: CASSLIGLAGGQETQYF. The rearrangement uses TRBV5-1 and TRBJ2-5; 15 nucleotides match TRBD2. CDR1 is SGHRS, CDR2 YFSETQ, per germline. The trim removed 1 base at V and 2 bases at J, leaving 3 bases unmatched. CDR3 size: 17 residues.

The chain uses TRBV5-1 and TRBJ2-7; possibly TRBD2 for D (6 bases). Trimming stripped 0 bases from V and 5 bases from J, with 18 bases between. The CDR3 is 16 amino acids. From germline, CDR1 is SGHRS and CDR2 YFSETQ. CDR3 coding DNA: TGCGCCAGCAGCTTGGCCTTGACTAGTTCTCGTGACGAGCAGTACTTC. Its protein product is CASSLALTSSRDEQYF.

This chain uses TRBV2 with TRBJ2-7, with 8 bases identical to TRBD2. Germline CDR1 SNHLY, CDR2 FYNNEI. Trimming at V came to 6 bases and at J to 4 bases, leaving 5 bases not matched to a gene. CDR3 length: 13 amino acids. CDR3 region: CASSERERYEQYF. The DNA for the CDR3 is TGTGCCAGCAGCGAGCGGGAGCGTTACGAGCAGTACTTC. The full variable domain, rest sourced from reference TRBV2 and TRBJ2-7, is EPEVTQTPSHQVTQMGQEVILRCVPISNHLYFYWYRQILGQKVEFLVSFYNNEISEKSEIFDDQFSVERPDGSNFTLKIRSTKLEDSAMYFCASSERERYEQYFGPGTRLTVT.